These 23 T cell receptor beta chains were all obtained from the same sample, sequenced in a study of T cells in Graves' hyperthyroidism and ophthalmopathy. RNA transcripts served as the template for amplifying TCR beta CDR3 regions. First-round RT-PCR of the TCR CDR3 relied on the HTBI primer set. MiXCR, applied by TCRdb to the multiplex PCR reads, yields one record per CDR3 protein. The sample lists a few hundred thousand distinct CDR3 sequences, 15% seen once, with around a third in the top ten. Sequenced: blood. The source is a woman in her twenties or thirties with Graves' hyperthyroidism.

This clonotype has only a few counts. The CDR3 sequence is CAGGQGGGYTF. The CDR3 region has the DNA TGTGCCGGGGGACAGGGAGGAGGCTACACCTTC. This sequence joins TRBV2 and TRBJ1-2; 9 bases line up with TRBD1. Germline CDR1 reads SNHLY; CDR2 reads FYNNEI. V trimming: 11 bases; J trimming: 8 bases; junction bases outside the gene matches: 6. The CDR3 is 11 amino acids.

In this sample, this clonotype turned up many times. The rearrangement uses TRBV3-1 and TRBJ2-1; 10 bases are a match to TRBD1. The germline V gene encodes CDR1 LGHDT and CDR2 YNNKEL (reference sequence). This CDR3 comprises 15 residues. The J segment lost 7 bases and the V segment lost 3 bases, leaving 6 bases of the junction unmatched. This CDR3 reads CASSHRDRGQNEQFF. As DNA, the CDR3 is TGTGCCAGCAGCCACCGAGACAGGGGGCAAAATGAGCAGTTCTTC.

This clonotype was recorded many times. The chain employs TRBV5-1 and TRBJ2-2; D remains unclear. V shed 0 bases and J shed 7 bases, with 4 bases lying between them. This CDR3 contains 12 residues. Germline V gene sequence: CDR1 SGHRS, CDR2 YFSETQ. This CDR3 reads CASSLAGGELFF. The CDR3, as DNA: TGCGCCAGCAGCTTGGCCGGCGGGGAGCTGTTTTTT.

In its sample, this clonotype was seen many times. The chain's CDR3 is CASSVGSNTEAFF. CDR3 sequence (DNA): TGTGCCAGCTCAGTAGGGTCGAACACTGAAGCTTTCTTT. This chain connects TRBV18 to TRBJ1-1; D remains unclear. The CDR3 loop spans 13 amino acids. Germline V lookup: CDR1 KGHSH, CDR2 LQKENI. V was clipped by 5 bases and J by 1 base, with 8 bases between them. Looking up the rest from reference TRBV18 and TRBJ1-1 gives the full variable domain: NAGVMQNPRHLVRRRGQEARLRCSPMKGHSHVYWYRQLPEEGLKFMVYLQKENIIDESGMPKERFSAEFPKEGPSILRIQQVVRGDSAAYFCASSVGSNTEAFFGQGTRLTVV.

V and J are TRBV29-1 and TRBJ2-2; TRBD1 agrees at 8 bases. The V segment lost 7 bases and the J segment 3 bases; nucleotides outside the gene matches: 7. CDR1 is SQVTM, CDR2 ANQGSEA, per germline. CDR3 length: 14 residues. CDR3 region: CSADGQGHTGELFF. Written as DNA, the CDR3 is TGCAGCGCCGATGGACAGGGCCACACCGGGGAGCTGTTTTTT.

V and J are TRBV28 and TRBJ2-1, with D perhaps TRBD1 (6 bases). This CDR3 is 13 amino acids long. Germline V gives CDR1 MDHEN, CDR2 SYDVKM. Trimming removed 8 bases at V and 8 bases at J, with 16 bases between. Here the CDR3 reads CASPIGTIDEQFF. The CDR3 DNA reads TGTGCCAGCCCAATCGGGACAATCGATGAGCAGTTCTTC.

This chain connects TRBV7-3 to TRBJ1-6; D unclear. The V end was cut by 4 bases, the J end by 8 bases, with 9 bases between. The V gene's germline CDR1 is SGHTA and CDR2 FQGTGA. CDR3 length: 13 residues. The CDR3 DNA reads TGTGCCAGCAGCTCAAGGATGGATTCACCCCTCCACTTT. Residues: CASSSRMDSPLHF.

This clonotype appeared many times. The CDR3 protein is CASSLGTKSTDTQYF. CDR3 DNA: TGTGCCAGCAGCCTCGGGACTAAAAGCACAGATACGCAGTATTTT. J is TRBJ2-3 and V is TRBV3-1, with TRBD2 matching over 7 bases. V shed 4 bases, J shed 0 bases, and the junction held 4 bases outside the gene matches. CDR3 length: 15 residues. Germline assignment: CDR1 LGHDT and CDR2 YNNKEL (reference sequence).

The chain couples TRBV12-3 or TRBV12-4 to TRBJ2-1; 10 nucleotides agree with TRBD2. The CDR3 has 16 residues. Trimming removed 3 bases from V and 10 bases from J; junction bases left unmatched: 12. The CDR3 is CASSFWGAGGPGEQFF. CDR3 coding DNA: TGTGCCAGCAGTTTTTGGGGAGCGGGAGGGCCTGGCGAGCAGTTCTTC.

This clonotype has more than one count but fewer than ten. A read error may account for a junction end that differs from germline. The CDR3 region is CASSSLGQLIF. The CDR3 DNA is TGTGCCAGCAGCTCTCTGGGACAGCTCATCTTC. The rearrangement uses TRBV11-2 and TRBJ2-1, with TRBD1 identical over 7 bases. The CDR3 extends over 11 amino acids. CDR1 and CDR2 (germline): SGHAT, FQNNGV.

The chain joins TRBV27 to TRBJ2-7, with D perhaps TRBD2 (5 bases). CDR1 and CDR2 from the germline V gene are MNHEY and SMNVEV (reference sequence). This CDR3 region has 13 residues. Trimming cost V 6 bases and J 0 bases, with 9 bases left between them. CDR3 DNA: TGTGCCAGCAGGGATGGAGGCTCCTACGAGCAGTACTTC. Amino acids: CASRDGGSYEQYF.

The genes are TRBV3-1 and TRBJ2-5; TRBD2 matches 12 bases. CDR1 is LGHDT and CDR2 is YNNKEL in the germline V gene (reference sequence). CDR3 length: 16 amino acids. V trimming: 4 bases; J trimming: 5 bases; junction bases outside the gene matches: 8. The CDR3 region is CASSRRTSGERETQYF. CDR3 DNA sequence: TGTGCCAGCAGCCGGAGGACTAGCGGGGAGAGGGAGACCCAGTACTTC.

This clonotype was counted many times. The chain uses TRBV20-1 and TRBJ2-7; a weak D match, TRBD2 (5 bases). V lost 6 bases and J lost 2, with 17 bases in between. The CDR3 is made up of 14 amino acids. Looked up from germline, CDR1 is DFQATT and CDR2 is SNEGSKA (reference sequence). The CDR3 reads CSASRATPPYEQYF. The CDR3 DNA reads as TGCAGTGCGTCGAGGGCCACTCCCCCCTACGAGCAGTACTTC.

This clonotype was counted between two and nine times. This sequence joins TRBV27 and TRBJ2-7; D gene uncertain. Trimming left V 8 bases short and J 3 bases short, with 11 bases between. CDR3 length equals 12 residues. The germline gives CDR1 MNHEY, CDR2 SMNVEV (reference sequence). CDR3 sequence: CASPTHFYEQYF. CDR3 coding DNA: TGTGCCAGCCCCACGCACTTCTACGAGCAGTACTTC.

This clonotype has more than one count but fewer than ten. The chain is built from TRBV19 and TRBJ1-6; D may be TRBD1 (6 bases). V lost 4 bases, J lost 7 bases, and 8 bases lay in between. Germline-derived CDR1 and CDR2 are LNHDA and SQIVND (reference sequence). CDR3 length: 13 residues. CDR3 sequence: CASSTTGNSPLHF. The CDR3 DNA sequence: TGTGCCAGTAGTACAACAGGGAATTCACCCCTCCACTTT. Variable domain in full (rest from reference TRBV19 and TRBJ1-6): DGGITQSPKYLFRKEGQNVTLSCEQNLNHDAMYWYRQDPGQGLRLIYYSQIVNDFQKGDIAEGYSVSREKKESFPLTVTSAQKNPTAFYLCASSTTGNSPLHFGNGTRLTVT.

This clonotype was observed many times. This rearrangement joins TRBV5-1 to TRBJ1-4; D gene unclear. V lost 1 base, J lost 6 bases, and 13 bases lay in between. CDR3 length: 15 residues. Germline lookup yields CDR1 SGHRS and CDR2 YFSETQ. The DNA of the CDR3 is TGCGCCAGCAGCTTGTACTCCCAGGTTGATGAAAAACTGTTTTTT. Protein: CASSLYSQVDEKLFF.

This clonotype has a count of ten or more. V usage is TRBV12-3 or TRBV12-4 and J usage is TRBJ2-7, with 7 bases identical to TRBD2. CDR3 length: 14 residues. V lost 6 bases and J lost 0; bases outside the gene matches: 5. CDR3 DNA sequence: TGTGCCAGCAGCCTCGGGGGGAGCTCCTACGAGCAGTACTTC. Translation: CASSLGGSSYEQYF.

This sequence joins TRBV7-9 and TRBJ2-2; 7 bases are a match to TRBD1. Germline lookup yields CDR1 SEHNR and CDR2 FQNEAQ (reference sequence). J lost 6 bases, V lost 2 bases, and 3 bases had no gene match. This CDR3 has 14 residues. The CDR3 DNA reads TGTGCCAGCAGCTTAACAGGGGTCCCCGGGGAGCTGTTTTTT. This sequence encodes CASSLTGVPGELFF.

This clonotype was seen repeatedly, ten times or more. The chain joins TRBV3-1 to TRBJ2-7; perhaps TRBD1 as D (6 bases). Between the trimmed V and J ends, which lost 1 base and 0 bases, there was a span of 7 bases. The CDR3 sequence is 14 residues long. CDR1 and CDR2 (germline): LGHDT, YNNKEL (reference sequence). Here the CDR3 DNA reads TGTGCCAGCAGCCAAGGGGACAACTCCTACGAGCAGTACTTC. Its protein is CASSQGDNSYEQYF.

This clonotype has only a few counts. The genes are TRBV5-5 and TRBJ1-2; 7 nucleotides match TRBD1. The CDR3 is made up of 11 amino acids. Germline V lookup: CDR1 SGHKS, CDR2 YYEKEE (reference sequence). V lost 7 bases, J lost 8 bases, and 5 bases stayed unmatched. The CDR3 DNA follows: TGTGCCAGCTCAACAGGGGTCGGCTACACCTTC. It translates to CASSTGVGYTF.

This clonotype has a count of ten or more. V usage is TRBV30 and J usage is TRBJ1-5; D may be TRBD1 (6 bases). Germline V CDR1 and CDR2: GTSNPN, SVGIG (reference sequence). There are 13 residues in the CDR3. V was pared by 2 bases and J by 4 bases, with 9 bases between. The CDR3 loop reads CAWSPDRNQPQHF. The DNA for the CDR3 is TGTGCCTGGAGTCCTGACAGGAATCAGCCCCAGCATTTT.

On this clonotype: This may come from a read error, since a much larger clone is one base off. The chain employs TRBV3-1 and TRBJ1-4; D is possibly TRBD1 (5 bases). The length of the CDR3 is 12 residues. Germline CDR1 LGHDT, CDR2 YNNKEL (reference sequence). Trimming removed 6 bases from V and 10 bases from J, with 12 bases in between. In nucleotides, the CDR3 is TGTGCCAGCAGGCCTCAGGGTGGAAAACTGTTTTTT. Translating it yields CASRPQGGKLFF.

This clonotype was counted a few times. The chain recombines TRBV4-2 with TRBJ2-7, with 9 bases that match TRBD1. The CDR3 has 14 amino acids. CDR1 is LGHNA, CDR2 YNFKEQ, per germline. The V segment lost 3 bases and the J segment 5 bases; nucleotides outside the gene matches: 5. In DNA form, the CDR3 reads TGTGCCAGCAGCCAGAACAGGGGGCTAAACGAGCAGTACTTC. It specifies CASSQNRGLNEQYF.